One sample yielded the 22 T cell receptor beta chains listed below, sequenced in a study of naive and memory T cell subsets. Two oligonucleotides, mixed equimolar, formed the beta constant-region primer covering TRBC1 and TRBC2. TCRdb redid the calling of the UMI-ligation and nested PCR reads with MiXCR, one entry per CDR3 protein. The data contain 150,000 or so distinct CDR3 sequences, over 15% of them singletons. The material sequenced was naive CD4+ T cells from blood. These receptors were taken from a human donor in good health.

The chain links TRBV20-1 to TRBJ1-5; D is possibly TRBD1 (6 bases). This CDR3 has 13 residues. In germline, CDR1 is DFQATT, CDR2 SNEGSKA (reference sequence). V lost 2 bases to trimming and J lost 3 bases, with 8 bases between them. CDR3 nucleotide sequence: TGCAGTGCTAGACAGGGGAACAATCAGCCCCAGCATTTT. Translating gives CSARQGNNQPQHF.

The chain carries TRBV7-2 and TRBJ1-5, with 7 bases fitting TRBD1. There are 17 residues in the CDR3. Per the germline V gene, CDR1 is SGHTA and CDR2 is FQGNSA. With 1 base clipped from V and 0 bases from J, the junction kept 6 bases outside the gene matches. The CDR3: CASSLGLGQPSNQPQHF. Written as DNA, the CDR3 is TGTGCCAGCAGCTTAGGGTTGGGACAGCCTAGCAATCAGCCCCAGCATTTT.

This clonotype was seen more than once but under ten times. This chain links TRBV3-1 with TRBJ2-7; 8 bases fit TRBD2. V lost 2 bases to trimming and J lost 2 bases; unmatched junction nucleotides: 2. Germline V gene lookup returns CDR1 LGHDT and CDR2 YNNKEL (reference sequence). There are 14 residues in the CDR3. CDR3: CASSQLAGPYEQYF. The CDR3 DNA sequence: TGTGCCAGCAGCCAATTAGCGGGGCCCTACGAGCAGTACTTC.

V is TRBV18 and J is TRBJ2-1; D ambiguous. Germline-derived CDR1 and CDR2 are KGHSH and LQKENI. The CDR3 spans 12 residues. Trimming pared 5 bases from V and 8 bases from J, leaving 10 bases between. CDR3 in DNA: TGTGCCAGCTCATCCCTATCTGATGAGCAGTTCTTC. Its translation is CASSSLSDEQFF.

This clonotype was seen only a few times. The chain links TRBV6-5 to TRBJ2-1, with D perhaps matching TRBD2 (6 bases). The CDR3 is 13 amino acids. Germline loops: CDR1 MNHEY, CDR2 SVGAGI. The V end lost 5 bases, the J end lost 8 bases, and 13 bases lay between the germline ends. The CDR3 is CASSRGTPDEQFF. CDR3 nucleotide sequence: TGTGCCAGCAGTAGAGGGACTCCCGATGAGCAGTTCTTC.

V usage is TRBV12-3 or TRBV12-4 and J usage is TRBJ2-7; possible D gene TRBD2, 5 bases. This CDR3 region has 14 residues. The V end was cut by 6 bases, the J end by 0 bases, with 12 bases between. The CDR3 reads CASRASWYSYEQYF. CDR3 DNA: TGTGCCAGCAGGGCTAGCTGGTACTCCTACGAGCAGTACTTC.

The CDR3 bases are TGTGCCTGGAGCGCTGACGGGCGGGATCAGCCCCAGCATTTT. Translating gives CAWSADGRDQPQHF. The gene calls are TRBV30 and TRBJ1-5, with unresolved D. The CDR3 loop spans 14 amino acids. V lost 3 bases and J 5 bases, leaving 14 bases between the germline ends. CDR1 and CDR2 from the germline V gene are GTSNPN and SVGIG (reference sequence).

This clonotype was found a few times. The rearrangement joins TRBV18 to TRBJ2-1; 9 positions agree with TRBD1. V shed 3 bases and J 8 bases; nucleotides not matched to a gene: 8. The V gene's germline CDR1 is KGHSH and CDR2 LQKENI. This CDR3 has 15 residues. The CDR3 DNA follows: TGTGCCAGCTCACCTGGGACAGGGAGATTGGATGAGCAGTTCTTC. Its translation: CASSPGTGRLDEQFF.

This clonotype occurred a few times. V and J are TRBV29-1 and TRBJ2-1, with a weak D call TRBD2 (6 bases). V was pared by 7 bases and J by 1 base, with 11 bases between. The CDR3 length is 13 residues. The V gene's germline CDR1 is SQVTM and CDR2 ANQGSEA. The CDR3: CSAVADSYNEQFF. The CDR3, as DNA: TGCAGCGCCGTAGCGGATTCCTACAATGAGCAGTTCTTC.

The chain has TRBV2 and TRBJ2-1; 8 bases are shared with TRBD2. CDR1 and CDR2 from the germline V gene are SNHLY and FYNNEI. V lost 4 bases and J lost 6; bases outside the gene matches: 8. This CDR3 contains 15 residues. CDR3 DNA sequence: TGTGCCAGCAGTGGGGGAGCGGGAGTTGGCAATGAGCAGTTCTTC. Its protein product is CASSGGAGVGNEQFF.

The V gene is TRBV28, the J gene TRBJ2-7, with TRBD2 matching over 10 bases. Germline loops: CDR1 MDHEN, CDR2 SYDVKM. Losses at the gene ends were 1 base for V and 2 bases for J; bases not matched to a gene: 5. The CDR3 is 16 residues long. The CDR3 DNA follows: TGTGCCAGCAGTTTATCAAGCGGGAGGGCTGCCTACGAGCAGTACTTC. As protein: CASSLSSGRAAYEQYF.

The sample holds a few counts of this clonotype. The chain links TRBV7-3 to TRBJ2-3; TRBD2 matches 11 bases. V dropped 5 bases and J dropped 4; count of bases not matched to a gene: 8. The V gene's germline CDR1 is SGHTA and CDR2 FQGTGA. The CDR3 runs to 16 residues. The CDR3 sequence is CASSARLLAGADTQYF. The CDR3 DNA sequence: TGTGCCAGCAGCGCGAGGTTACTAGCGGGAGCAGATACGCAGTATTTT.

This clonotype has more than one count but fewer than ten. The CDR3 nucleotides are TGTGCCAGCAGCTTAGCCGTGGGCACAGATACGCAGTATTTT. Translation gives CASSLAVGTDTQYF. The chain couples TRBV7-2 to TRBJ2-3; no reliable D call. The CDR3 consists of 14 residues. The ends were cut back, 0 bases at V and 1 base at J, with 5 bases in the middle. CDR1 is SGHTA and CDR2 is FQGNSA in the germline V gene.

The genes are TRBV3-1 and TRBJ2-2; 12 bases line up with TRBD2. This CDR3 has 18 amino acids. Looked up from germline, CDR1 is LGHDT and CDR2 is YNNKEL (reference sequence). V dropped 4 bases and J dropped 4; count of bases not matched to a gene: 10. The chain's CDR3 is CASSPGLAGLGSTGELFF. The CDR3 DNA is TGTGCCAGCAGCCCTGGACTAGCGGGATTGGGGTCCACCGGGGAGCTGTTTTTT.

This clonotype was counted a few times. This chain connects TRBV20-1 to TRBJ1-3, with TRBD1 as a possible D gene (5 bases). The CDR3 contains 15 residues. Trimming pared 0 bases from V and 1 base from J, leaving 10 bases between. The germline gives CDR1 DFQATT, CDR2 SNEGSKA (reference sequence). The CDR3 bases are TGCAGTGCTAGAGATAGTAGGGGTTCTGGAAACACCATATATTTT. Translating gives CSARDSRGSGNTIYF.

This clonotype has ten or more counts. This chain joins TRBV10-3 and TRBJ2-1; D remains unclear. Germline lookup yields CDR1 ENHRY and CDR2 SYGVKD. The CDR3 spans 15 residues. The V gene lost 3 bases and the J gene lost 6 bases, with 15 bases spanning the gap. The CDR3 reads CAISESLPRPNEQFF. Written as DNA, the CDR3 is TGTGCCATCAGTGAATCCCTCCCGCGTCCCAATGAGCAGTTCTTC.

This clonotype occurred a few times. The chain has TRBV29-1 and TRBJ2-7, with 9 nucleotides matching TRBD2. V lost 7 bases to trimming and J lost 0 bases; unmatched junction nucleotides: 7. The CDR3 covers 14 residues. Germline assignment: CDR1 SQVTM and CDR2 ANQGSEA. The CDR3 coding sequence is TGCAGCGGATACTTTAGCGGGAGCTCCTACGAGCAGTACTTC. It encodes CSGYFSGSSYEQYF.

This clonotype was picked up many times. The J gene is TRBJ2-3, the V gene TRBV7-2; maybe TRBD2 (5 bases). This CDR3 spans 15 amino acids. Trimming took 5 bases from V and 2 from J, leaving 14 bases between them. The germline gives CDR1 SGHTA, CDR2 FQGNSA. For the CDR3, the DNA is TGTGCCAGCAGCCCCTACGGGGTTGACACAGATACGCAGTATTTT. It codes for CASSPYGVDTDTQYF.

The chain has TRBV4-1 and TRBJ1-3; D might be TRBD1 (6 bases). V lost 6 bases and J 0 bases, leaving 12 bases between the germline ends. Per germline, CDR1 MGHRA and CDR2 YSYEKL. The CDR3 extends over 15 amino acids. The DNA for the CDR3 is TGCGCCAGCAGTTTGACAGGAGTCTCTGGAAACACCATATATTTT. Translated: CASSLTGVSGNTIYF.

This clonotype was recorded at least ten times. The J gene is TRBJ2-1, the V gene TRBV6-4; tentatively, D is TRBD1 or TRBD2 (5 bases each). The CDR3 has 13 amino acids. Looked up from germline, CDR1 is MRHNA and CDR2 is SNTAGT. Trimming shortened V by 5 bases and J by 5 bases, and 10 bases separated the two germline ends. CDR3 DNA sequence: TGTGCCAGCAGTCTCAGGGAGAACAATGAGCAGTTCTTC. This sequence encodes CASSLRENNEQFF.

This clonotype occurred a few times. The chain recombines TRBV29-1 with TRBJ1-1, with TRBD1 as a possible D gene (6 bases). The CDR3 sequence is 13 residues long. CDR1 is SQVTM and CDR2 is ANQGSEA in the germline V gene. V lost 5 bases and J 7 bases, leaving 17 bases between the germline ends. CDR3 residues: CSVNRDLANEAFF. The CDR3 nucleotides are TGCAGCGTTAACAGGGACCTCGCGAATGAAGCTTTCTTT.

The rearrangement uses TRBV29-1 and TRBJ1-1; no clear D gene. The CDR3 spans 10 residues. Germline CDR1 SQVTM, CDR2 ANQGSEA. Trimming took 4 bases from V and 6 from J, leaving 6 bases between them. The CDR3, as DNA: TGCAGCGTTGCCAGCCCTGAAGCTTTCTTT. It codes for CSVASPEAFF.